This record looks at one TCR beta chain sequence and its context. Its target is unknown. The CDR3 totals 15 residues. Germline V lookup: CDR1 MDHEN, CDR2 SYDVKM. Trimming cost V 6 bases and J 1 base, with 15 bases left between them. The sample originates from a study of PD-L1 blockade in urothelial cancer. Study background: When blood samples were assessed, the median T cell count was around 150,000.

Templates that were synthetic TCR analogs were spiked into each PCR. The data were produced by immunoSEQ multiplex PCR, yet TCRdb's version contains in-frame clones alone and is incomplete. The table shows roughly 120,000 clones, with roughly 90% occurring only once. Time point denoted: peripheral blood 6 weeks after treatment start. Samples spanned pretreatment and treatment, with 1 to 8 time points per patient. Study-wide findings and caveats: At 3 weeks on treatment, tumor-associated clones expanded more with durable benefit.

The sample consisted of PBMCs, taken around atezolizumab (anti-PD-L1) treatment. This sequence joins TRBV28 and TRBJ1-1; D gene unclear. The receptor's source is a man between 60 and 70 years old with urothelial cancer. In DNA form, the CDR3 reads TGTGCCAGCAGCCAAAACCGCGTCCCGAACACTGAAGCTTTCTTT. It encodes CASSQNRVPNTEAFF. Looking up the rest from reference TRBV28 and TRBJ1-1 gives the full variable domain: DVKVTQSSRYLVKRTGEKVFLECVQDMDHENMFWYRQDPGLGLRLIYFSYDVKMKEKGDIPEGYSVSREKKERFSLILESASTNQTSMYLCASSQNRVPNTEAFFGQGTRLTVV.